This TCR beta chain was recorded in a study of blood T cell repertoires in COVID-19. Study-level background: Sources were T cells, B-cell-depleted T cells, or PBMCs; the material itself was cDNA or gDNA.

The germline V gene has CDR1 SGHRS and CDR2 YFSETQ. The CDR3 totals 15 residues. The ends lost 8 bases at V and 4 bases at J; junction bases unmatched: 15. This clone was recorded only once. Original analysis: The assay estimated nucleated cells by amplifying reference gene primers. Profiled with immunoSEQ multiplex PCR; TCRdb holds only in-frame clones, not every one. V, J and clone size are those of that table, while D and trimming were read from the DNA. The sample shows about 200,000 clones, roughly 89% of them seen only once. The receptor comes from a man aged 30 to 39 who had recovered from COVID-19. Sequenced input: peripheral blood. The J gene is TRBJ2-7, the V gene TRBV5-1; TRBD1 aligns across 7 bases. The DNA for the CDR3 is TGCGCCAGTTCGGGGACAGCCAGTCCACAGTACGAGCAGTACTTC. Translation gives CASSGTASPQYEQYF.